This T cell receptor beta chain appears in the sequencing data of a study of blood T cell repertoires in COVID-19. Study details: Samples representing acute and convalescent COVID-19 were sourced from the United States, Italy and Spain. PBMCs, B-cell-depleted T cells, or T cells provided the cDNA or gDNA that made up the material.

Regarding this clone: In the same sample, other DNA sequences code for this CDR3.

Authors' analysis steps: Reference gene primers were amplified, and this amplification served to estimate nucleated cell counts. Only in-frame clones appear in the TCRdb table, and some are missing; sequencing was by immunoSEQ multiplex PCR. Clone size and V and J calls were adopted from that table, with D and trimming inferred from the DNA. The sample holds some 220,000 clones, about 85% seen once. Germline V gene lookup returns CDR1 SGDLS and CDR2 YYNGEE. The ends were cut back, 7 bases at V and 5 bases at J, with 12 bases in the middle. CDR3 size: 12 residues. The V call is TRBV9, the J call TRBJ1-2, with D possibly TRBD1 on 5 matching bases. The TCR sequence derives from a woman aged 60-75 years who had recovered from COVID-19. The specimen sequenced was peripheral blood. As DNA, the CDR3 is TGTGCCAGCTCGACGCAGGGATATGGCTACACCTTC. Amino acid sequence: CASSTQGYGYTF.